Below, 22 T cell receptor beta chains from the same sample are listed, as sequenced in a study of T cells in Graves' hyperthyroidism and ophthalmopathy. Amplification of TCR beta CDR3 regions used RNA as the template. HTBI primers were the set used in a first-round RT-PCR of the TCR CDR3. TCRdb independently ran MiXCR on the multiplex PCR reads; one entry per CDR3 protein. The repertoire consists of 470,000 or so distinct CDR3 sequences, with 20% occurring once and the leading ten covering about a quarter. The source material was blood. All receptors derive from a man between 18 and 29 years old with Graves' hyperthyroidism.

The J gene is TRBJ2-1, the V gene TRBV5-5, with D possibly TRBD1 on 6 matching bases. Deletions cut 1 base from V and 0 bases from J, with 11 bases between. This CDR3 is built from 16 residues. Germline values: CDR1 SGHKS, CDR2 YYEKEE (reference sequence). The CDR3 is CASSLLGQYSYNEQFF. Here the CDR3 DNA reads TGTGCCAGCAGCTTGTTAGGACAGTACTCCTACAATGAGCAGTTCTTC.

In DNA form, the CDR3 reads TGCAGTGCTCAAGGAAAATACAGGGGAGGCGGCACAGATACGCAGTATTTT. Residues: CSAQGKYRGGGTDTQYF. The rearrangement links TRBV20-1 to TRBJ2-3; perhaps TRBD1 as D (7 bases). The length of the CDR3 is 17 residues. Trimming removed 5 bases at V and 1 base at J, with 22 bases between. Germline CDR1 DFQATT, CDR2 SNEGSKA (reference sequence).

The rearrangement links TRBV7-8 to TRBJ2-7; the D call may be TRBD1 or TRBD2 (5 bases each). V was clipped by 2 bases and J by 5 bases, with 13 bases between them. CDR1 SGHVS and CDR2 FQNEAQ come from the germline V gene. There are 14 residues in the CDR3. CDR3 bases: TGTGCCAGCAGCTTAACTGGCAGGGACCACGAGCAGTACTTC. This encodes CASSLTGRDHEQYF. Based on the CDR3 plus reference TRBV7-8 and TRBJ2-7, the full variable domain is GAGVSQSPRYKVAKRGQDVALRCDPISGHVSLFWYQQALGQGPEFLTYFQNEAQLDKSGLPSDRFFAERPEGSVSTLKIQRTQQEDSAVYLCASSLTGRDHEQYFGPGTRLTVT.

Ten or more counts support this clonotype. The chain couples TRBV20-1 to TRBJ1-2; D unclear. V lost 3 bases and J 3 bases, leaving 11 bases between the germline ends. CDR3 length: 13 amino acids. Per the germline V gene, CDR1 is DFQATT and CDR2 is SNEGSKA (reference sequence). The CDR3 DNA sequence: TGCAGTGCTAGTGGGAGGGTTGACTATGGCTACACCTTC. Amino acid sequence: CSASGRVDYGYTF.

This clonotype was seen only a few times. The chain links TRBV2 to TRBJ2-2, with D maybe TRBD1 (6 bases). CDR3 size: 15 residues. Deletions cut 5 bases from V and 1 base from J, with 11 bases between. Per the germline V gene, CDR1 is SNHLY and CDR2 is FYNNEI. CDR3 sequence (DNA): TGTGCCAGCAGTCTACCGGGACAGAACACCGGGGAGCTGTTTTTT. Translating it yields CASSLPGQNTGELFF.

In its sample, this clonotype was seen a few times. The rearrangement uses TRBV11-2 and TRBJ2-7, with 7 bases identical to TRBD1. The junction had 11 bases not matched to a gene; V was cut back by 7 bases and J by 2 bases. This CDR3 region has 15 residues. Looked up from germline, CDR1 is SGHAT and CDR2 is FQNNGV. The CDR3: CASTFWRQGAYEQYF. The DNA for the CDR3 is TGTGCCAGCACCTTCTGGAGGCAGGGGGCCTACGAGCAGTACTTC.

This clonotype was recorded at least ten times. In DNA, the CDR3 is TGTGCCAGCACCCTTTCGGTGAACACTGAAGCTTTCTTT. Translation: CASTLSVNTEAFF. The chain employs TRBV6-1 and TRBJ1-1; no clear D gene. CDR1 and CDR2 from the germline V gene are MNHNS and SASEGT. Trimming left V 7 bases short and J 0 bases short, with 9 bases between. This CDR3 comprises 13 residues.

CDR3 nucleotide sequence: TGCAGTGCTAGAACCTGGGAACAGGCGGATCAGCCCCAGCATTTT. Its protein product is CSARTWEQADQPQHF. The chain recombines TRBV20-1 with TRBJ1-5; TRBD1 might be the D (5 bases). Germline CDR1 DFQATT, CDR2 SNEGSKA (reference sequence). V was pared by 2 bases and J by 5 bases, with 16 bases between. This CDR3 has 15 residues.

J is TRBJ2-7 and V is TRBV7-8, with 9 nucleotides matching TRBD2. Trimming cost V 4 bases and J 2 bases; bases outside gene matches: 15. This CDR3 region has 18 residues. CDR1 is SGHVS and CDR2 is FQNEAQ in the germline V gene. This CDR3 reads CASSSRRVAAGGTYEQYF. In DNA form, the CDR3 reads TGTGCCAGCAGCTCCCGTCGGGTGGCCGCGGGGGGGACCTACGAGCAGTACTTC.

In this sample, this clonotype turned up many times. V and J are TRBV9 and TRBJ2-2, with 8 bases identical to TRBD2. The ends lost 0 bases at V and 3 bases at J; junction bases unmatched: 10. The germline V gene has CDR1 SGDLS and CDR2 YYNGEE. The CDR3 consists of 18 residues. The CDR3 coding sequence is TGTGCCAGCAGCGTAGGACCCTTTCGGCGGGGGGACACCGGGGAGCTGTTTTTT. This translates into CASSVGPFRRGDTGELFF.

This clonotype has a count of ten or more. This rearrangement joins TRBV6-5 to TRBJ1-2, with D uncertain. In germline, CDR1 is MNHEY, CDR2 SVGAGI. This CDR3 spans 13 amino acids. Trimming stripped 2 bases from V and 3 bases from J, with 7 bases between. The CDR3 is CASSYKADYGYTF. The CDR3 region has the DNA TGTGCCAGCAGTTACAAGGCAGACTATGGCTACACCTTC.

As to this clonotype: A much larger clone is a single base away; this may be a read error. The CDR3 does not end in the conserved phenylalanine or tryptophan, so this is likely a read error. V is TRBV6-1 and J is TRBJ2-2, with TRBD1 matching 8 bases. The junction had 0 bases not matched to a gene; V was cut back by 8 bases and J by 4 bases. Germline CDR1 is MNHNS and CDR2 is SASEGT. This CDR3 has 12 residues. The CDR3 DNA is TGTGCCAGCCAGGGGGCCACCGGGGAGCTGTTTTTG. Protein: CASQGATGELFL.

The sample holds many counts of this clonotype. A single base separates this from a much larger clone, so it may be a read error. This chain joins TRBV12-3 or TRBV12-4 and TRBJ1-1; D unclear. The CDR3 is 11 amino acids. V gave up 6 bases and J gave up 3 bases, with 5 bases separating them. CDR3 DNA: TGTGCCAGCAGGTGGGACACTGAAGCTTTCTTT. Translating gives CASRWDTEAFF.

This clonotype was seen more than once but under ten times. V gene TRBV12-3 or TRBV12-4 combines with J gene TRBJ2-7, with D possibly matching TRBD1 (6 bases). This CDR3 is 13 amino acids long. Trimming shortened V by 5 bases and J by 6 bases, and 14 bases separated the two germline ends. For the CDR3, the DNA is TGTGCCAGCAGTCCCCACGGACAGAGCGAGCAGTACTTC. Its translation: CASSPHGQSEQYF.

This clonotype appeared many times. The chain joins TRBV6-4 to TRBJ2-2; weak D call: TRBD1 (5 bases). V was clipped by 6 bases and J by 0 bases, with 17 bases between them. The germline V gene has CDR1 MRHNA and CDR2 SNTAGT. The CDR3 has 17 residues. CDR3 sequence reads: CASSPPRRTTNTGELFF. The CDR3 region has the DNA TGTGCCAGCAGCCCGCCCCGCCGGACAACGAACACCGGGGAGCTGTTTTTT.

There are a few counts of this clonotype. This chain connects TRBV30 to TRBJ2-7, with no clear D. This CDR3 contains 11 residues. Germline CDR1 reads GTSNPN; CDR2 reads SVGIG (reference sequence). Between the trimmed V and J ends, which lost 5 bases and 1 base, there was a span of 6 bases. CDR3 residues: CAWGYSYEQYF. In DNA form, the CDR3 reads TGTGCCTGGGGGTATTCCTACGAGCAGTACTTC. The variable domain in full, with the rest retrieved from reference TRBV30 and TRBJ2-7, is SQTIHQWPATLVQPVGSPLSLECTVEGTSNPNLYWYRQAAGRGLQLLFYSVGIGQISSEVPQNLSASRPQDRQFILSSKKLLLSDSGFYLCAWGYSYEQYFGPGTRLTVT.

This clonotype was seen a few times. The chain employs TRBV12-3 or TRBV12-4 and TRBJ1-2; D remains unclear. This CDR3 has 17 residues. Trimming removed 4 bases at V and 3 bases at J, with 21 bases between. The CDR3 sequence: CASSSYTVFLTDYGYTF. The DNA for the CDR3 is TGTGCCAGCAGTTCGTATACCGTGTTTCTTACTGACTATGGCTACACCTTC.

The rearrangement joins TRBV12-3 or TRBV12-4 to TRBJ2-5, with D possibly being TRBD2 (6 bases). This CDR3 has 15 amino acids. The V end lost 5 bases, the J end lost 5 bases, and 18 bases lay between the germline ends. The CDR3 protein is CASSPGLTNGETQYF. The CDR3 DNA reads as TGTGCCAGCAGTCCGGGACTCACAAATGGGGAGACCCAGTACTTC.

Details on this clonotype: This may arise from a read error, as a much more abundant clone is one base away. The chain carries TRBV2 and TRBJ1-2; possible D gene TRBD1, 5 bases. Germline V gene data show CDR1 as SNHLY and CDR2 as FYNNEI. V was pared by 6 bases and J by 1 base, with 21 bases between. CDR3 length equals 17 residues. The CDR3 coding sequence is TGTGCCAGCAGAGACATCGGGGCCCAGCTCCTTAACTATGGCTACACCTTC. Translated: CASRDIGAQLLNYGYTF.

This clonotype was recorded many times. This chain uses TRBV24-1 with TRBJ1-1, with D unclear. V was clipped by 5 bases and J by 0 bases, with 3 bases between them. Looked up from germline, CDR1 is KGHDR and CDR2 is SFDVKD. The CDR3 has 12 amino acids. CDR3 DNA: TGTGCCACCAGTGGGATGAACACTGAAGCTTTCTTT. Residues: CATSGMNTEAFF.

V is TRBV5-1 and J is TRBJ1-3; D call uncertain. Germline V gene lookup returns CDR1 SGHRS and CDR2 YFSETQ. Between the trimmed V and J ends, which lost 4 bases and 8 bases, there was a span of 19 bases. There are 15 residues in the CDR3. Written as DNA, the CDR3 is TGCGCCAGCAGCCCTGCCCCAAGGCAAGGAGACACCATATATTTT. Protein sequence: CASSPAPRQGDTIYF.

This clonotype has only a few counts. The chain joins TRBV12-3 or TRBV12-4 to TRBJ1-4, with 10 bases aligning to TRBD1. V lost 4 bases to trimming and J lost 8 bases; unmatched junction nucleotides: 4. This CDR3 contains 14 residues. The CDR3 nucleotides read TGTGCCAGCAGTTCCGGACAGGGGGAAGAAAAACTGTTTTTT. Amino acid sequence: CASSSGQGEEKLFF.